This T cell receptor beta chain stems from a study of T cell repertoires in cytomegalovirus infection. Overall study context: The authors relied on CMV epitopes, both recently identified HLA-C-restricted and well-studied HLA-B-restricted.

CDR1 SGHVS and CDR2 FNYEAQ come from the germline V gene. With V trimmed by 5 bases and J by 9 bases, 20 bases remained unmatched. The CDR3 is 18 residues long. To note about this clonotype: Its target is unknown.

TCRdb re-called the reads through MiXCR, storing one row per CDR3 protein. The data contain a few hundred thousand distinct CDR3 sequences, about two fifths of them seen just once; the ten biggest clones take up just under 45%. This TCR was recovered from a human donor in good health (CMV status not recorded). Some clones in this sample may be carry-over from other donors' samples. The chain combines TRBV7-6 with TRBJ2-1; 9 nucleotides match TRBD2. The input for sequencing was cultured PBMCs, taken from culture after CMV antigen stimulation. CDR3 coding DNA: TGTGCCAGCAGCCCCATCCCCCTAGCGGGGACGCTCGATGGTGAGCAGTTCTTC. It codes for CASSPIPLAGTLDGEQFF.